The text below deals with one T cell receptor (beta chain). The antigen remains undetermined. The sample comes from a study of cytomegalovirus exposure and HLA in healthy donors. Primers included in the PCR were 60 Vbeta and 13 Jbeta primers. Repertoires were generated with immunoSEQ multiplex PCR, while TCRdb's copy carries only in-frame clones and drops some. The sample includes approximately 90,000 clones, under 85% of them seen just once. Healthy bone marrow donors supplied every sample. Trimming removed 4 bases from V and 2 bases from J; junction bases left unmatched: 10. The CDR3 has 16 amino acids. Germline CDR1 and CDR2: MDHEN and SYDVKM. Points from the study as a whole: The only immune exposure information that was available was CMV serostatus. Later analysis associated a missense DCLRE1C variant with TCR beta V- and J-gene trimming. Prediction of most subjects' HLA-A and HLA-B alleles by TCR beta sequences was reportedly accurate.

Sequencing used PBMCs. This receptor was identified in a male donor in good health and CMV-seronegative. The rearrangement joins TRBV28 to TRBJ2-7; 8 bases map to TRBD1. CDR3 loop: CASSSPGTGDPYEQYF. The CDR3 nucleotides are TGTGCCAGCAGTTCGCCAGGGACAGGCGATCCCTACGAGCAGTACTTC. Looking up the rest from reference TRBV28 and TRBJ2-7 gives the full variable domain: DVKVTQSSRYLVKRTGEKVFLECVQDMDHENMFWYRQDPGLGLRLIYFSYDVKMKEKGDIPEGYSVSREKKERFSLILESASTNQTSMYLCASSSPGTGDPYEQYFGPGTRLTVT.